This TCR beta chain was captured in a study of vaccination and CD4 T cells after COVID-19 (dated 2022 in TCRdb). Notes on the research overall: Every convalescent patient had a positive nasal swab PCR test for SARS-CoV-2, with mild disease in nine patients and severe disease in one. Six males and four females were included in the convalescent cohort, with two Hispanic individuals, seven Caucasians, two Asians and one multiracial person represented. Each participant got two doses of either the Pfizer-BioNTech BNT162b2 vaccine (n=8) or the Moderna mRNA-1273 vaccine (n=2). Post-COVID blood samples were collected from convalescent patients a median of around 96 days after diagnosis, with a range of about 35 to 180 days. The time from the second vaccine dose to post-vaccine blood sampling had a median of roughly 70 days and ranged from roughly 12 to 250 days. Overlapping spike peptide pools from SARS-CoV-2 and from the common cold coronaviruses HCoV-NL63, HCoV-OC43 and HCoV-229E were used as culture stimuli. Control cultures used a CEFX viral epitope pool as positive control, an HIV-1 Nef peptide pool as negative control, or no peptide. The spike-specific CD4+ TCR repertoire was compared before and after mRNA vaccination in fewer than eleven COVID-19 convalescent patients and a handful of infection-naive healthy vaccine recipients. Study-wide findings and limitations: An increase in the median number of SARS-CoV-2-reactive clonotypes from 20 to 25 after infection to roughly 36 after vaccination was observed, but the change was not found to be significant. Of the vaccine-specific clones in convalescent patients, 304 of 307, or nearly all, reacted only to SARS-CoV-2 spike and did not cross-react with common cold coronaviruses. The number of convalescent patients in the study was relatively small, and the study did not examine early timepoints following natural infection. Among the post-vaccine SARS-CoV-2-reactive clones in convalescent patients, a median around 90% showed up only after vaccination, which suggests vaccine-specific priming.

The method was PCR. DNA from cultured CD4+ T cells underwent TCR sequencing with the Oncomine TCR Beta short-read assay at the Johns Hopkins FTIC core. The QIAamp micro DNA kit was used to extract genomic DNA from the cultured CD4+ T cells. Oncomine TCR Beta libraries from cultured CD4+ T cells were pooled with unique dual indexes and sequenced on an Illumina iSeq 100. In the authors' own workflow: Non-productive sequences were filtered out, and CDR3s that did not start with C, did not end with F or W, or were shorter than 7 amino acids were discarded. The MANAFEST web application identified antigen-specific clonotypes by comparing peptide-stimulated wells against reference wells and other culture wells. For a clone to be called positive, the clone needed an FDR below 0.05, an odds ratio above 5, and a productive frequency above 0.1% in at least two of three replicate wells. Cross-reactive clonotypes were defined as significantly expanded in both SARS-CoV-2 spike wells and at least one common cold coronavirus spike condition. Using R version 3.6.1, CDR3 homology was evaluated through Levenshtein distances (stringdist) along with unrooted phylogenetic trees (ape). Through fastp at Q25 and MiXCR, TCRdb rebuilt clones from the public reads, retaining in-frame beta chains. CDR3 protein duplicates are merged, each entry listing the most common genes and DNA. The V and J calls here are based on TCRdb, not the publication. Within this sample are over 11,000 distinct CDR3 sequences, with around 21% of them counted one time only. The ten largest make up roughly 15% of the sample.

The treatment or condition label here, explained by the study, means: 10-day PBMC culture with coronavirus spike peptide pools or control peptides (ViraFEST assay). The study used the ViraFEST assay, which expanded antigen-specific T cells with peptide pools and then identified expanded clonotypes by TCR sequencing. The positive SARS-CoV-2 PCR tests of the convalescent patients were dated from March to December 2020, before the Alpha, Beta and Delta variants emerged in the United States. Each well held under 2.5 million PBMCs cultured in IMDM containing approximately 5% human AB serum and approximately 10 IU/ml IL-2, with around 9.7 ug/ml peptide pools added. Half of the culture medium was replaced with fresh IL-2-containing medium on days 3 and 7. After approximately 11 days of culture, CD4+ T cells were isolated by negative selection with the EasySep CD4+ T cell isolation kit. Ficoll-Paque Plus gradient centrifugation was used to isolate PBMCs from whole blood, and the isolated PBMCs were then either used fresh or cryopreserved at -140C. Triplicate wells were generally used for each culture condition.

The table lists this clonotype with a few counts. What antigen it recognizes has not been identified. No base quality information exists; no much larger clone differs at one position. Material: cultured CD4+ T cells from blood. The TCR sequence derives from a human donor with COVID-19.

The DNA reads TGTGCCAGCAGAACGCCAGCGGGCACTGAAGCTTTCTTT. This gives the protein CASRTPAGTEAFF. This receptor chain uses TRBV7-9 and TRBJ1-1; no D gene can be assigned with confidence. From the germline V gene (reference sequence), CDR1 is SEHNR and CDR2 is FQNEAQ. V is reduced by 6 bases and J by 4 bases, leaving a spacing of 12 bases between them. The CDR3 measures 13 amino acids from cysteine to phenylalanine. The CDR3 DNA has 39 bases and is translated from base 1.